Below are 31 T cell receptor beta chains sequenced from a single sample in a study of cytomegalovirus exposure and HLA in healthy donors. Researchers ran the PCR with 60 Vbeta and 13 Jbeta primers. TCRdb's table, derived via immunoSEQ multiplex PCR, lists solely in-frame clones and lacks some. Found here are about 89,000 clones, approximately 81% of them singletons; the top ten hold over 7%. The sequenced sample consisted of PBMCs. These receptors were taken from a middle-aged man in good health and CMV-seropositive.

The gene calls are TRBV4-1 and TRBJ1-1; TRBD1 is a possible D gene (5 bases). Germline V CDR1 and CDR2: MGHRA, YSYEKL. This CDR3 contains 14 residues. V gave up 3 bases and J gave up 4 bases, with 12 bases separating them. For the CDR3, the DNA is TGCGCCAGCAGCCACCGGGGGGATAGCACTGAAGCTTTCTTT. As protein: CASSHRGDSTEAFF.

V gene TRBV6-4 combines with J gene TRBJ2-5, with 11 bases that match TRBD2. The V and J ends lost 5 bases and 5 bases, in that order; junction bases with no gene match: 7. The CDR3 covers 15 residues. The germline V gene encodes CDR1 MRHNA and CDR2 SNTAGT. The CDR3 protein is CASSKGLAAGETQYF. CDR3 sequence (DNA): TGTGCCAGCAGTAAGGGACTAGCGGCGGGGGAGACCCAGTACTTC.

V is TRBV7-8 and J is TRBJ1-5; 11 bases align to TRBD1. The junction had 4 bases not matched to a gene; V was cut back by 0 bases and J by 6 bases. Looked up from germline, CDR1 is SGHVS and CDR2 is FQNEAQ. The CDR3 is made up of 16 amino acids. The CDR3 DNA reads TGTGCCAGCAGCTTAGCGCAGGACAGGGGGCCTCAGCCCCAGCATTTT. Its protein is CASSLAQDRGPQPQHF.

The V gene is TRBV9, the J gene TRBJ2-4; 16 bases map to TRBD2. V shed 4 bases, J shed 5 bases, and the junction held 3 bases outside the gene matches. Germline V gene data show CDR1 as SGDLS and CDR2 as YYNGEE. The CDR3 loop spans 16 amino acids. CDR3 in DNA: TGTGCCAGCAGCTCGGGACTAGCGGGGGGGGAAAACATTCAGTACTTC. Its protein product is CASSSGLAGGENIQYF.

Written as DNA, the CDR3 is TGTGCCAGCAGTGAGCGGACTAGCGGCGACACAGATACGCAGTATTTT. This sequence encodes CASSERTSGDTDTQYF. The rearrangement uses TRBV6-1 and TRBJ2-3, with 10 bases aligning to TRBD2. V dropped 3 bases and J dropped 2; count of bases not matched to a gene: 5. The CDR3 has 16 amino acids. Germline CDR1 is MNHNS and CDR2 is SASEGT.

The gene calls are TRBV7-6 and TRBJ2-7; no firm D call. The V gene's germline CDR1 is SGHVS and CDR2 FNYEAQ. V lost 0 bases and J lost 4, with 7 bases in between. The CDR3 is 13 amino acids. CDR3 loop: CASSLADLYEQYF. The CDR3, as DNA: TGTGCCAGCAGCTTAGCCGACTTGTACGAGCAGTACTTC.

This chain uses TRBV5-1 with TRBJ2-1; TRBD2 matches 7 bases. CDR1 SGHRS and CDR2 YFSETQ come from the germline V gene. CDR3 size: 13 residues. Unmatched junction bases numbered 4, after V lost 3 bases and J lost 7 bases. The CDR3 DNA reads TGCGCCAGCAGCTGGACCGGGGGGAATGAGCAGTTCTTC. Its protein is CASSWTGGNEQFF.

V gene TRBV19 combines with J gene TRBJ2-7; 13 bases are a match to TRBD2. After removal of 7 bases from V and 6 bases from J, the junction contained 6 bases not matched to a gene. The CDR3 consists of 14 residues. Germline-derived CDR1 and CDR2 are LNHDA and SQIVND (reference sequence). CDR3 nucleotides: TGTGCCAGTACCGGACTAGCGGGAGCAGGCGAGCAGTACTTC. As protein: CASTGLAGAGEQYF.

This clone has just one count. The J gene is TRBJ2-5, the V gene TRBV9, with D tentatively TRBD1 (8 bases). V was clipped by 4 bases and J by 4 bases, with 14 bases between them. The CDR3 is 14 amino acids. Germline CDR1 and CDR2: SGDLS and YYNGEE. This CDR3 is CASSLTGEGETQYF. CDR3 DNA sequence: TGTGCCAGCAGCCTGACAGGGGAGGGAGAGACCCAGTACTTC.

The chain carries TRBV2 and TRBJ2-3; the D gene is possibly TRBD2 (6 bases). Deletions cut 9 bases from V and 5 bases from J, with 12 bases between. Germline assignment: CDR1 SNHLY and CDR2 FYNNEI. This CDR3 has 12 residues. The CDR3 bases are TGTGCCAGGGGGGGAGGCAGAGATACGCAGTATTTT. Translated: CARGGGRDTQYF. Complete variable domain (other parts from reference TRBV2 and TRBJ2-3): EPEVTQTPSHQVTQMGQEVILRCVPISNHLYFYWYRQILGQKVEFLVSFYNNEISEKSEIFDDQFSVERPDGSNFTLKIRSTKLEDSAMYFCARGGGRDTQYFGPGTRLTVL.

The chain employs TRBV19 and TRBJ2-3, with D possibly TRBD2 on 6 matching bases. V shed 2 bases and J shed 0 bases, with 18 bases lying between them. CDR3 size: 18 residues. From germline, CDR1 is LNHDA and CDR2 SQIVND (reference sequence). DNA of the CDR3: TGTGCCAGTAGTATACAGGGACTTGCAGGGCTCAGCACAGATACGCAGTATTTT. Its protein product is CASSIQGLAGLSTDTQYF.

Worth noting for this clone: Within the sample, other DNA sequences also encode this same CDR3. V gene TRBV5-6 combines with J gene TRBJ1-3; D perhaps matches TRBD1 (6 bases). Between the trimmed V and J ends, which lost 0 bases and 2 bases, there was a span of 9 bases. Germline V gene sequence: CDR1 SGHDT, CDR2 YYEEEE. CDR3 size: 15 residues. The chain's CDR3 is CASSLVGGTGNTIYF. CDR3 sequence (DNA): TGTGCCAGCAGCTTGGTTGGGGGCACTGGAAACACCATATATTTT.

In nucleotides, the CDR3 is TGTGCCAGTATTACTGGAGCGATCACAGATACGCAGTATTTT. This encodes CASITGAITDTQYF. V and J are TRBV28 and TRBJ2-3, with D unresolved. Trimming pared 9 bases from V and 2 bases from J, leaving 15 bases between. This CDR3 comprises 14 residues. CDR1 is MDHEN, CDR2 SYDVKM, per germline.

V and J are TRBV6-5 and TRBJ1-2; TRBD1 agrees at 9 bases. The length of the CDR3 is 15 residues. V lost 6 bases to trimming and J lost 6 bases; unmatched junction nucleotides: 11. The V gene's germline CDR1 is MNHEY and CDR2 SVGAGI. The CDR3: CASRSGQGSFDGYTF. In DNA, the CDR3 is TGTGCCAGCAGATCGGGACAGGGCTCTTTTGATGGCTACACCTTC.

The genes are TRBV5-5 and TRBJ2-2, with TRBD1 identical over 11 bases. The J segment lost 5 bases and the V segment lost 3 bases, leaving 6 bases of the junction unmatched. Germline CDR1 and CDR2: SGHKS and YYEKEE (reference sequence). The CDR3 runs to 16 residues. For the CDR3, the DNA is TGTGCCAGCAGCTCGGGGACAGGGGGACGAACCGGGGAGCTGTTTTTT. Amino acid sequence: CASSSGTGGRTGELFF.

The chain employs TRBV6-5 and TRBJ1-5; 8 bases fit TRBD1. The V gene end was trimmed by 6 bases and the J gene end by 6 bases; junction bases not matched to a gene: 7. The CDR3 extends over 14 amino acids. Germline values: CDR1 MNHEY, CDR2 SVGAGI. The CDR3 region is CASRRGQGGQPQHF. CDR3 DNA: TGTGCCAGCAGACGCGGACAGGGAGGTCAGCCCCAGCATTTT.

This clone was seen a handful of times. The genes are TRBV6-5 and TRBJ2-7, with 7 bases aligning to TRBD2. With 2 bases clipped from V and 5 bases from J, the junction kept 3 bases outside the gene matches. Germline V gene lookup returns CDR1 MNHEY and CDR2 SVGAGI. The CDR3 runs 13 residues. The CDR3 reads CASSYGGSHEQYF. The CDR3 DNA is TGTGCCAGCAGTTACGGCGGGAGCCACGAGCAGTACTTC.

The chain is built from TRBV2 and TRBJ2-3, with 9 bases identical to TRBD2. Germline CDR1 is SNHLY and CDR2 is FYNNEI. After removal of 6 bases from V and 5 bases from J, the junction contained 6 bases not matched to a gene. This CDR3 has 14 amino acids. In nucleotides, the CDR3 is TGTGCCAGCAGAGTGGGACTAGCTAGAGATACGCAGTATTTT. It yields the protein CASRVGLARDTQYF.

Comments on this clone: In the same sample, other DNA sequences code for this CDR3. The chain links TRBV5-1 to TRBJ1-1, with a weak D call TRBD1 (5 bases). Germline values: CDR1 SGHRS, CDR2 YFSETQ. The CDR3 length is 16 residues. The V and J ends lost 3 bases and 4 bases respectively, with 19 bases between them. CDR3 residues: CASSSLAAGPLTEAFF. The CDR3 nucleotides read TGCGCCAGCAGCTCCCTCGCCGCGGGGCCGCTCACTGAAGCTTTCTTT.

The V gene is TRBV4-2, the J gene TRBJ1-2; TRBD1 aligns across 9 bases. The V gene's germline CDR1 is LGHNA and CDR2 YNFKEQ. This CDR3 region has 13 residues. Germline trimming cut 0 bases from V and 7 bases from J; bases unmatched to any gene: 0. The CDR3: CASSQEQGAGYTF. CDR3 DNA sequence: TGTGCCAGCAGCCAAGAACAGGGGGCTGGCTACACCTTC.

The chain is built from TRBV19 and TRBJ1-5; D gene uncertain. This CDR3 comprises 14 residues. Per the germline V gene, CDR1 is LNHDA and CDR2 is SQIVND (reference sequence). V was cut by 2 bases and J by 3 bases, with 8 bases left in between. The CDR3 bases are TGTGCCAGTAGTATACGGGTCCCCAATCAGCCCCAGCATTTT. Amino acids: CASSIRVPNQPQHF.

This chain uses TRBV5-4 with TRBJ1-2, with TRBD1 matching 8 bases. V lost 3 bases to trimming and J lost 7 bases; unmatched junction nucleotides: 11. Germline CDR1 is SGHNT and CDR2 is YYREEE (reference sequence). This CDR3 has 15 amino acids. This chain's CDR3 is CASSSLGQGALGYTF. Written as DNA, the CDR3 is TGTGCCAGCAGCTCTCTCGGGCAGGGGGCTCTTGGCTACACCTTC. Variable domain in full (rest from reference TRBV5-4 and TRBJ1-2): ETGVTQSPTHLIKTRGQQVTLRCSSQSGHNTVSWYQQALGQGPQFIFQYYREEENGRGNFPPRFSGLQFPNYSSELNVNALELDDSALYLCASSSLGQGALGYTFGSGTRLTVV.

Remarks on this clone: One junction end does not reproduce the germline sequence, and a read error may be involved. The chain couples TRBV7-7 to TRBJ2-2; D is uncertain. This CDR3 spans 16 amino acids. The germline gives CDR1 SSHAT, CDR2 FNYEAQ (reference sequence). The CDR3 DNA follows: TGTGCTAGCAGCTTATTTGAGACTCAGAACACCGGGGAGCTGTTTTTT. It translates to CASSLFETQNTGELFF. Variable domain in full (rest from reference TRBV7-7 and TRBJ2-2): GAGVSQSPRYKVTKRGQDVTLRCDPISSHATLYWYQQALGQGPEFLTYFNYEAQPDKSGLPSDRFSAERPEGSISTLTIQRTEQRDSAMYRCASSLFETQNTGELFFGEGSRLTVL.

This chain's CDR3 is CASSPLETGVRTNTEAFF. The CDR3 DNA reads TGTGCCAGCTCACCACTAGAGACAGGGGTGAGAACGAACACTGAAGCTTTCTTT. The genes are TRBV18 and TRBJ1-1; 8 positions agree with TRBD1. This CDR3 contains 18 residues. Germline CDR1 reads KGHSH; CDR2 reads LQKENI. The junction had 11 bases not matched to a gene; V was cut back by 1 base and J by 1 base.

The table lists this clone with a count of one. V is TRBV5-1 and J is TRBJ2-3; 10 bases map to TRBD2. J gave up 0 bases and V 3 bases, and 19 bases lay outside the gene matches. Germline V gives CDR1 SGHRS, CDR2 YFSETQ. This CDR3 is built from 21 residues. The DNA of the CDR3 is TGCGCCAGCAGCTCCCGAGGGGGCCATAGCGGGGGGAGCTCTAGCACAGATACGCAGTATTTT. Translating it yields CASSSRGGHSGGSSSTDTQYF.

The chain is built from TRBV5-6 and TRBJ2-7; possible D gene TRBD1, 5 bases. Germline CDR1 SGHDT, CDR2 YYEEEE. The CDR3 has 14 residues. V dropped 0 bases and J dropped 3 bases, with 10 bases sitting between them. The chain's CDR3 is CASSLVGRNYEQYF. The CDR3 nucleotides are TGTGCCAGCAGCTTGGTGGGGCGGAACTACGAGCAGTACTTC.

The gene calls are TRBV14 and TRBJ1-1; unclear D gene. There are 14 residues in the CDR3. Germline assignment: CDR1 SGHDN and CDR2 FVKESK. Deletions cut 7 bases from V and 6 bases from J, with 18 bases between. CDR3 loop: CASTTHEGSAEAFF. Here the CDR3 DNA reads TGTGCCAGCACCACACATGAGGGCTCGGCTGAAGCTTTCTTT.

V and J are TRBV4-2 and TRBJ2-1, with D perhaps TRBD2 (5 bases). Germline V gene sequence: CDR1 LGHNA, CDR2 YNFKEQ. The CDR3 totals 16 residues. Between the trimmed V and J ends, which lost 2 bases and 0 bases, there was a span of 11 bases. The CDR3 loop is CASSQLGEVSYNEQFF. CDR3 in DNA: TGTGCCAGCAGCCAACTCGGGGAAGTCTCCTACAATGAGCAGTTCTTC.

A remark on this clone: The junction departs from germline at one end; a sequencing error may be responsible. This chain uses TRBV7-7 with TRBJ2-1; 8 nucleotides match TRBD2. The CDR3 loop spans 15 amino acids. Germline V gives CDR1 SSHAT, CDR2 FNYEAQ (reference sequence). For the CDR3, the DNA is TGTGCTAGCAGCTTAAGCGCGGGAGGTAACAATGAGCAGTTCTTC. Translation: CASSLSAGGNNEQFF.

This clone was picked up one time. The chain uses TRBV28 and TRBJ1-3, with 12 bases that match TRBD1. The CDR3 covers 16 residues. J was trimmed by 4 bases and V by 4 bases; bases with no gene match: 5. CDR1 and CDR2 (germline): MDHEN, SYDVKM. As DNA, the CDR3 is TGTGCCAGCAGTTCCGATGGGACAGGGGGCGGAAACACCATATATTTT. Its protein product is CASSSDGTGGGNTIYF.

The chain combines TRBV7-9 with TRBJ2-3, with a possible D match to TRBD1 (6 bases). Per germline, CDR1 SEHNR and CDR2 FQNEAQ (reference sequence). The length of the CDR3 is 15 residues. V was shortened by 2 bases and J by 4 bases, with 13 bases between the two germline ends. CDR3 region: CASSLRTVNADTQYF. CDR3 DNA: TGTGCCAGCAGCTTACGGACAGTAAACGCAGATACGCAGTATTTT.